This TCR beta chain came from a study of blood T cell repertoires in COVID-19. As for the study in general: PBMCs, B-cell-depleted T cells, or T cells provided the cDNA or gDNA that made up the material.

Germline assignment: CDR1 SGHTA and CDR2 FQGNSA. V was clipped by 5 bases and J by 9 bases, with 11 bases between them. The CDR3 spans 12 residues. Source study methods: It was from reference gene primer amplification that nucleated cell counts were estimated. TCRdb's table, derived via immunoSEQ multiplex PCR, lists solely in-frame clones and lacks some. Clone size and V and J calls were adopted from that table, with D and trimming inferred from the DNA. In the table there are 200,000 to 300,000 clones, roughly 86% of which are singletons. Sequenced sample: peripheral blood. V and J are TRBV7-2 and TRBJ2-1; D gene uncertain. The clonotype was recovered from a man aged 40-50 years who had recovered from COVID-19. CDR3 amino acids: CASSPQKLEQFF. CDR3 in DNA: TGTGCCAGCAGCCCCCAAAAGCTTGAGCAGTTCTTC.